Each of the 19 T cell receptor beta chains below was sequenced from the same sample in a study of cytomegalovirus exposure and HLA in healthy donors. Data came from immunoSEQ multiplex PCR; TCRdb stores just in-frame clones and leaves some out. In the table there are around 180,000 clones, about 83% of which are singletons. Sequenced: PBMCs. Receptors originate from a woman younger than 30 in good health and CMV-seronegative.

The genes are TRBV9 and TRBJ2-2; D is unresolved. The CDR3 consists of 13 residues. Germline V CDR1 and CDR2: SGDLS, YYNGEE. V gave up 0 bases and J gave up 4 bases, with 4 bases separating them. CDR3 in DNA: TGTGCCAGCAGCGTAGATAGCACCGGGGAGCTGTTTTTT. It is translated as CASSVDSTGELFF.

This chain connects TRBV10-2 to TRBJ2-7; 7 bases are a match to TRBD1. There are 15 residues in the CDR3. The germline V gene encodes CDR1 WSHSY and CDR2 SAAADI. J lost 0 bases, V lost 5 bases, and 7 bases had no gene match. In DNA form, the CDR3 reads TGCGCCAGCAGTAACAGGGGTTCGAGCTCCTACGAGCAGTACTTC. Protein: CASSNRGSSSYEQYF.

The chain recombines TRBV19 with TRBJ2-1, with 9 bases that match TRBD1. V was clipped by 5 bases and J by 5 bases; unmatched bases: 4. This CDR3 is built from 14 residues. CDR1 and CDR2 from the germline V gene are LNHDA and SQIVND (reference sequence). This CDR3 reads CASSPGQGNNEQFF. CDR3 nucleotides: TGTGCCAGTAGTCCCGGACAGGGGAACAATGAGCAGTTCTTC.

This clone was observed a single time. V is TRBV5-1 and J is TRBJ2-3, with 11 bases fitting TRBD1. The V and J ends lost 0 bases and 4 bases, in that order; junction bases with no gene match: 7. Germline values: CDR1 SGHRS, CDR2 YFSETQ. The CDR3 spans 17 residues. DNA for the CDR3: TGCGCCAGCAGCTTGGCCCCAGGGACAGGGGGTTCAGATACGCAGTATTTT. Protein product: CASSLAPGTGGSDTQYF.

This clone was seen a single time. The chain links TRBV6-5 to TRBJ1-1, with 10 positions matching TRBD1. V shed 7 bases and J 6 bases; nucleotides not matched to a gene: 5. The CDR3 consists of 13 residues. CDR1 and CDR2 from the germline V gene are MNHEY and SVGAGI. The CDR3 protein is CASTRQGASEAFF. The CDR3 DNA follows: TGTGCCAGCACCCGACAGGGGGCATCTGAAGCTTTCTTT.

The chain uses TRBV6-4 and TRBJ1-5, with 7 bases identical to TRBD1. The trim removed 4 bases at V and 1 base at J, leaving 1 base unmatched. The CDR3 totals 14 residues. Germline V gives CDR1 MRHNA, CDR2 SNTAGT. CDR3 nucleotides: TGTGCCAGCAGTGGCAGGGGGAGCAATCAGCCCCAGCATTTT. Protein: CASSGRGSNQPQHF.

The chain is built from TRBV30 and TRBJ2-2; 7 bases align to TRBD1. The CDR3 is made up of 15 amino acids. Germline V CDR1 and CDR2: GTSNPN, SVGIG (reference sequence). V shed 3 bases, J shed 2 bases, and the junction held 6 bases outside the gene matches. Here the CDR3 DNA reads TGTGCCTGGAGCTCCGGGACAGCAAACACCGGGGAGCTGTTTTTT. It translates to CAWSSGTANTGELFF. The variable domain in full, completed from reference TRBV30 and TRBJ2-2, reads SQTIHQWPATLVQPVGSPLSLECTVEGTSNPNLYWYRQAAGRGLQLLFYSVGIGQISSEVPQNLSASRPQDRQFILSSKKLLLSDSGFYLCAWSSGTANTGELFFGEGSRLTVL.

V usage is TRBV5-1 and J usage is TRBJ1-2, with D tentatively TRBD1 (5 bases). This CDR3 is 16 amino acids long. V shed 2 bases and J shed 7 bases, with 21 bases lying between them. Germline V gene sequence: CDR1 SGHRS, CDR2 YFSETQ. This CDR3 reads CASSFSGRGPQGGYTF. As DNA, the CDR3 is TGCGCCAGCAGCTTCAGCGGGAGGGGTCCCCAGGGTGGCTACACCTTC.

In its sample, this clone was seen once. This chain connects TRBV5-6 to TRBJ1-2; 7 positions match TRBD1. The CDR3 has 15 residues. After removal of 0 bases from V and 4 bases from J, the junction contained 6 bases not matched to a gene. Germline V CDR1 and CDR2: SGHDT, YYEEEE. The CDR3 loop reads CASSLDRGQIYGYTF. The CDR3 nucleotides are TGTGCCAGCAGCTTGGATAGGGGGCAAATCTATGGCTACACCTTC.

The chain carries TRBV6-5 and TRBJ2-7, with 7 bases matching TRBD1. The CDR3 contains 12 residues. The V gene's germline CDR1 is MNHEY and CDR2 SVGAGI. Germline trimming cut 6 bases from V and 9 bases from J; bases unmatched to any gene: 8. The CDR3, as DNA: TGTGCCAGCAGCAGACAGGGTAGGGGGCAGTACTTC. Encoded protein: CASSRQGRGQYF.

The rearrangement uses TRBV5-1 and TRBJ1-3; TRBD1 aligns across 7 bases. The V and J ends lost 0 bases and 3 bases, in that order; junction bases with no gene match: 6. Germline loops: CDR1 SGHRS, CDR2 YFSETQ. This CDR3 is 16 amino acids long. Written as DNA, the CDR3 is TGCGCCAGCAGCTTGGACAGGGGAGGTCGTGGAAACACCATATATTTT. This translates into CASSLDRGGRGNTIYF.

This clone was found once. The chain recombines TRBV10-3 with TRBJ2-7, with D maybe TRBD1 (6 bases). The V end lost 0 bases, the J end lost 3 bases, and 18 bases lay between the germline ends. From germline, CDR1 is ENHRY and CDR2 SYGVKD. The CDR3 is 17 amino acids. DNA for the CDR3: TGTGCCATCAGTGAGTCCAGACGGACAGAGGTGGGCTACGAGCAGTACTTC. This sequence encodes CAISESRRTEVGYEQYF.

This clone was observed a handful of times. The chain is built from TRBV7-8 and TRBJ2-7, with D perhaps matching TRBD1 (5 bases). With 3 bases removed from V and 3 bases from J, the gap between germline ends came to 21 bases. The CDR3 extends over 17 amino acids. CDR1 and CDR2 from the germline V gene are SGHVS and FQNEAQ. The CDR3 protein is CASSFQEGSWGSYEQYF. CDR3 coding DNA: TGTGCCAGCAGCTTCCAGGAAGGGTCGTGGGGCAGCTACGAGCAGTACTTC.

V is TRBV29-1 and J is TRBJ1-1; the D gene is possibly TRBD1 (5 bases). The CDR3 totals 13 residues. The V end lost 5 bases, the J end lost 0 bases, and 10 bases lay between the germline ends. The V gene's germline CDR1 is SQVTM and CDR2 ANQGSEA. The CDR3 here is CSVQGRMNTEAFF. CDR3 coding DNA: TGCAGCGTTCAGGGTAGAATGAACACTGAAGCTTTCTTT.

The chain is built from TRBV19 and TRBJ1-6; 12 positions agree with TRBD1. The trim removed 2 bases at V and 10 bases at J, leaving 6 bases unmatched. CDR1 is LNHDA and CDR2 is SQIVND in the germline V gene (reference sequence). This CDR3 comprises 16 residues. The DNA for the CDR3 is TGTGCCAGTAGTATAAGGGACAGGGGGCTCGGGTCACCCCTCCACTTT. Amino acid sequence: CASSIRDRGLGSPLHF.

A few counts support this clone. The chain uses TRBV7-6 and TRBJ2-7, with no clear D. This CDR3 comprises 15 residues. Trimming cost V 1 base and J 1 base, with 11 bases left between them. Germline CDR1 is SGHVS and CDR2 is FNYEAQ. Here the CDR3 reads CASSLGSGRSYEQYF. CDR3 nucleotides: TGTGCCAGCAGCTTAGGCTCTGGCAGGTCCTACGAGCAGTACTTC.

The chain joins TRBV5-8 to TRBJ1-2; D is uncertain. Trimming removed 1 base at V and 2 bases at J, with 24 bases between. Germline V lookup: CDR1 SGHTS, CDR2 YDEGEE. This CDR3 has 19 residues. In nucleotides, the CDR3 is TGTGCCAGCAGCTTGTTGATACGGGAAGGGCCTAGTCTGAACTATGGCTACACCTTC. It is translated as CASSLLIREGPSLNYGYTF.

This sequence joins TRBV5-4 and TRBJ1-5; 7 bases agree with TRBD1. CDR3 length equals 14 residues. The V and J ends lost 5 bases and 6 bases, in that order; junction bases with no gene match: 8. The V gene's germline CDR1 is SGHNT and CDR2 YYREEE (reference sequence). The CDR3 sequence: CASSPDRAGQPQHF. As DNA, the CDR3 is TGTGCCAGCAGTCCAGACAGGGCCGGTCAGCCCCAGCATTTT.

The CDR3 DNA reads as TGTGCCAGCAGCTTGGAGCGGACAGCACTGAAGGGGGCCAACGTCCTGACTTTC. Its translation: CASSLERTALKGANVLTF. The rearrangement uses TRBV5-4 and TRBJ2-6; D may be TRBD1 (6 bases). The V and J ends lost 0 bases and 4 bases respectively, with 17 bases between them. The CDR3 length is 18 residues. CDR1 is SGHNT and CDR2 is YYREEE in the germline V gene (reference sequence).